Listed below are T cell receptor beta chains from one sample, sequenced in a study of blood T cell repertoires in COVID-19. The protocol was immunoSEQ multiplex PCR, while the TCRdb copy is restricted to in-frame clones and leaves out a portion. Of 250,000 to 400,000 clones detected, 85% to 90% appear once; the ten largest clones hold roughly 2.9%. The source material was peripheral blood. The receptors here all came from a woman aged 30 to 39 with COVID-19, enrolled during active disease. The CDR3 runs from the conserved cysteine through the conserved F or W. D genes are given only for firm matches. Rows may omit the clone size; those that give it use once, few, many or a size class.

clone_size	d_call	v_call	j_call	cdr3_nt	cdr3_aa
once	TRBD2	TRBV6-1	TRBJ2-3	TGTGCCAGCAGTGAATGGGGGGGACTAGCGGGAGTCTCAGATACGCAGTATTTT	CASSEWGGLAGVSDTQYF
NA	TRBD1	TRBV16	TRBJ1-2	TGTGCCAGCAGCCAAGCTACAGGGGGCTATGGCTACACCTTC	CASSQATGGYGYTF
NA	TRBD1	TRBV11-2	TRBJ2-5	TGTGCCAGCAGCTTAGCGACAGGGGGTGAGACCCAGTACTTC	CASSLATGGETQYF
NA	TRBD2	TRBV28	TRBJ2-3	TGTGCCAGCAGTTTATTTGGGACTAGCGGGAGGGTCCGCACAGATACGCAGTATTTT	CASSLFGTSGRVRTDTQYF
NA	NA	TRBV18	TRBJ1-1	TGTGCCAGCTCACCACCGGGGGGAATGAACACTGAAGCTTTCTTT	CASSPPGGMNTEAFF
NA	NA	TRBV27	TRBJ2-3	TGTGCCAGCAGCTTGGATTGGTCGGAGGATACGCAGTATTTT	CASSLDWSEDTQYF
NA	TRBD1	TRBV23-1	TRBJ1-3	TGCGCCAGCCGCGGACAGGGGTTCTCTGGAAACACCATATATTTT	CASRGQGFSGNTIYF
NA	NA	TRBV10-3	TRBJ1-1	TGTGCCATCAGTGAGTCTCAGGAAACTGAAGCTTTCTTT	CAISESQETEAFF
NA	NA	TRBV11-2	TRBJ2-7	TGTGCCAGCAGCTCCTACAGGGCCCACGAGCAGTACTTC	CASSSYRAHEQYF
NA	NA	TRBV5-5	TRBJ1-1	TGTGCCAGCAGCCGCCCCGGAGGGAACACTGAAGCTTTCTTT	CASSRPGGNTEAFF